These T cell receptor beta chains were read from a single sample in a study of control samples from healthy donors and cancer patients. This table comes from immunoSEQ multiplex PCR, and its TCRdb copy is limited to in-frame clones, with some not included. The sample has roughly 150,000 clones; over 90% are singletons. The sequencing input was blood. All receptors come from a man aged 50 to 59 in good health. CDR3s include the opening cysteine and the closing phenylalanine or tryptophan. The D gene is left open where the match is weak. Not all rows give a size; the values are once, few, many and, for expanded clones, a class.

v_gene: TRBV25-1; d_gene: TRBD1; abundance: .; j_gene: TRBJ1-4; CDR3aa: CASSEWTGRRGEKLFF; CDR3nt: TGTGCCAGCAGTGAGTGGACAGGGAGGAGGGGTGAAAAACTGTTTTTT
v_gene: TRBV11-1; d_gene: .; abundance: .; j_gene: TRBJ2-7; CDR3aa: CASSLEGGPYEQYF; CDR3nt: TGTGCCAGCAGCTTAGAAGGGGGTCCCTACGAGCAGTACTTC
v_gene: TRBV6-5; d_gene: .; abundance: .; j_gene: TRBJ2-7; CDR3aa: CASTPPGLRQYF; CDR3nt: TGTGCCAGCACCCCCCCAGGCCTCAGGCAGTACTTC
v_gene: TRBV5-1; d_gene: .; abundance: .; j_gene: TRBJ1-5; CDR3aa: CASSPTSNQPQHF; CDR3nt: TGCGCCAGCAGCCCTACAAGCAATCAGCCCCAGCATTTT
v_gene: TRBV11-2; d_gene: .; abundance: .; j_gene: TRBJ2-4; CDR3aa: CASSPGSYRGGNIQYF; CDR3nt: TGTGCCAGCAGCCCGGGGTCCTATCGGGGTGGGAACATTCAGTACTTC
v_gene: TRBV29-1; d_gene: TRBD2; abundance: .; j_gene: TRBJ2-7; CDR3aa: CSVTSGSNYEQYF; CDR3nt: TGCAGCGTGACTAGCGGGAGTAACTACGAGCAGTACTTC
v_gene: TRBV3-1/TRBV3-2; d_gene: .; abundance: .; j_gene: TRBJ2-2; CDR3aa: CASSVLAQGELFF; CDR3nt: TGTGCCAGCAGCGTATTAGCCCAGGGGGAGCTGTTTTTT
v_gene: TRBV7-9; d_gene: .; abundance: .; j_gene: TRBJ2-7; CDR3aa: CASRGSSYEQYF; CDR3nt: TGTGCCAGCCGGGGGAGTAGCTACGAGCAGTACTTC
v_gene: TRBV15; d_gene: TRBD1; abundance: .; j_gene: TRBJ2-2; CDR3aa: CATRDRGLVGELFF; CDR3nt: TGTGCCACCAGGGACAGGGGGCTGGTCGGGGAGCTGTTTTTT
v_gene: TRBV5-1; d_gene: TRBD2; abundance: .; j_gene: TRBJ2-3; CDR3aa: CASSLATTSGIDTQYF; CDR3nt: TGCGCCAGCAGCTTGGCCACGACTAGCGGGATAGATACGCAGTATTTT
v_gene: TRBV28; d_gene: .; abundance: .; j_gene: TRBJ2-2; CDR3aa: CASSFSSTGELFF; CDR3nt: TGTGCCAGCAGTTTTAGTTCCACCGGGGAGCTGTTTTTT
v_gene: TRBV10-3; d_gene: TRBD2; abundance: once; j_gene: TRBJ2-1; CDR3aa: CAGQSSGRMDEQFF; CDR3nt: TGTGCCGGCCAGAGCAGCGGGAGAATGGATGAGCAGTTCTTC
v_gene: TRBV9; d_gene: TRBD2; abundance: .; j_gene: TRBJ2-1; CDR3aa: CASSVGGGLAGNEQFF; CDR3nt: TGTGCCAGCAGCGTAGGGGGAGGGCTAGCGGGTAATGAGCAGTTCTTC
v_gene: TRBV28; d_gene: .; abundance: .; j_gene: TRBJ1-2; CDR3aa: CASSLRQNYGYTF; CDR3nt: TGTGCCAGCAGTTTGAGGCAGAACTATGGCTACACCTTC
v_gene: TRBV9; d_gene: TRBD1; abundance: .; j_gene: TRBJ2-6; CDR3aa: CASSPRTGTNVLTF; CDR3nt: TGTGCCAGCAGCCCACGGACAGGGACCAACGTCCTGACTTTC
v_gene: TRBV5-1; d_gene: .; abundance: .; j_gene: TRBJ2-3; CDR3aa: CASSRDYRDTDTQYF; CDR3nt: TGCGCCAGCAGCCGGGATTACAGGGACACAGATACGCAGTATTTT
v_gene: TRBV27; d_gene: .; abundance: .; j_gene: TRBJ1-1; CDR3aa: CASSLGHPNTEAFF; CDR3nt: TGTGCCAGCAGTTTAGGGCATCCGAACACTGAAGCTTTCTTT
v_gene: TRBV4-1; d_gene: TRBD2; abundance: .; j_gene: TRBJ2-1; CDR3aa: CASSQEGLAGANEQFF; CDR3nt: TGCGCCAGCAGCCAAGAGGGACTAGCGGGAGCAAATGAGCAGTTCTTC
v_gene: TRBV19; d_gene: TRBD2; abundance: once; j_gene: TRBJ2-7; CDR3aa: CATQSGTSGIGEQYF; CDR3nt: TGTGCCACCCAGTCCGGGACTAGCGGGATAGGGGAGCAGTACTTC
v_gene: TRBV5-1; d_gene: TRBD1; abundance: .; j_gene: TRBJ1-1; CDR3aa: CASSPRTGGGTEAFF; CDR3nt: TGCGCCAGCAGCCCACGGACAGGGGGAGGCACTGAAGCTTTCTTT
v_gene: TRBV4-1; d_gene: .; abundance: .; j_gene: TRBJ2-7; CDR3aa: CASSPLGRTGAYEQYF; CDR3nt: TGCGCCAGCAGCCCCCTAGGTCGTACGGGAGCCTACGAGCAGTACTTC
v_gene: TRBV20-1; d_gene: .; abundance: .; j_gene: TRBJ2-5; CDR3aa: CSVGGLETQYF; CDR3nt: TGCAGTGTGGGGGGCTTGGAGACCCAGTACTTC
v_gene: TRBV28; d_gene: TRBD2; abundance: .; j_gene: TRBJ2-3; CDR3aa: CASSSGLAGVDTQYF; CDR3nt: TGTGCCAGCAGTTCGGGACTAGCGGGCGTCGATACGCAGTATTTT
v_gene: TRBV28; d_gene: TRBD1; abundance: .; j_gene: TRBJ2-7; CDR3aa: CASRTGQGYREQYF; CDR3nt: TGTGCCAGCCGAACGGGACAGGGCTATCGCGAGCAGTACTTC
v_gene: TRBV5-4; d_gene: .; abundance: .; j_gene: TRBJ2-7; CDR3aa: CASRGHYEQYF; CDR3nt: TGTGCCAGCAGAGGGCACTACGAGCAGTACTTC
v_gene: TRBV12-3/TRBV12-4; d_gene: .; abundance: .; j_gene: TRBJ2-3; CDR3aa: CASSSADTQYF; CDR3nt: TGTGCCAGCAGTTCAGCAGATACGCAGTATTTT
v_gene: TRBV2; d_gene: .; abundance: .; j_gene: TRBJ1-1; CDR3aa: CASSVGGNTEAFF; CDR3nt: TGTGCCAGCAGTGTAGGAGGTAACACTGAAGCTTTCTTT
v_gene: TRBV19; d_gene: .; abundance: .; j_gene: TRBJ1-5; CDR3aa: CASSISLSFGVIDQPQHF; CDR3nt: TGTGCCAGTAGTATAAGCCTTTCGTTTGGGGTAATTGATCAGCCCCAGCATTTT
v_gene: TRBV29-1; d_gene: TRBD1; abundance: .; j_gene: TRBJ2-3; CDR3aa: CSVTGAAGGTDTQYF; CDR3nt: TGCAGCGTCACAGGGGCGGCAGGTGGCACAGATACGCAGTATTTT
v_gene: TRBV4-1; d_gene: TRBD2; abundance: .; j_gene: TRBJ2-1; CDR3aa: CASSRRSSGTSGNNEQFF; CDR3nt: TGCGCCAGCAGCCGACGGTCCTCCGGGACTAGCGGTAACAATGAGCAGTTCTTC
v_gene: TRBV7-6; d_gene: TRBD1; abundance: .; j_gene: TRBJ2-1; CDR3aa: CASSLSGQGAKVEQFF; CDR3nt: TGTGCCAGCAGCTTATCGGGACAGGGGGCGAAGGTTGAGCAGTTCTTC
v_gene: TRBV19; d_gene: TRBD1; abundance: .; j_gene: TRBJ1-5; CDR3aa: CASRRTGGVGQPQHF; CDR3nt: TGTGCCAGTAGACGGACAGGGGGCGTTGGTCAGCCCCAGCATTTT
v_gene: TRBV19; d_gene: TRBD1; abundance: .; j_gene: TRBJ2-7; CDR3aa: CASSSPGQGNYEQYF; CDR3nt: TGTGCCAGTAGTAGTCCGGGACAGGGAAACTACGAGCAGTACTTC
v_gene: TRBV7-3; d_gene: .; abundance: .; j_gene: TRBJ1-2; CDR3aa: CASSQTGYGYTF; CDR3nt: TGTGCCAGCAGCCAGACAGGCTATGGCTACACCTTC
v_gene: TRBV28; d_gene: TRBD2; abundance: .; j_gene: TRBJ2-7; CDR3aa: CASSETSGSKYEQYF; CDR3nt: TGTGCCAGCAGTGAGACTAGCGGGAGTAAGTACGAGCAGTACTTC
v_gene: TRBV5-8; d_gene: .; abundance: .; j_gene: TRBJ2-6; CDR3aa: CASSLGQGMVSGANVLTF; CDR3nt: TGTGCCAGCAGCTTGGGGCAGGGGATGGTTTCTGGGGCCAACGTCCTGACTTTC
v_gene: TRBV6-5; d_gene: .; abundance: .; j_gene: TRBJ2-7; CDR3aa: CASSYTGPYEQYF; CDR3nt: TGTGCCAGCAGTTACACAGGGCCCTACGAGCAGTACTTC
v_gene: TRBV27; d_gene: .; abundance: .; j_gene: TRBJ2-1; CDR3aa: CASSLLGAHEQFF; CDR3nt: TGTGCCAGCAGTTTATTAGGGGCCCATGAGCAGTTCTTC
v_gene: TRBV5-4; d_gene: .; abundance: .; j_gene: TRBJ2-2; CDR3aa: CASSLGTGLNTGELFF; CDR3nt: TGTGCCAGCAGCTTGGGGACGGGACTTAACACCGGGGAGCTGTTTTTT
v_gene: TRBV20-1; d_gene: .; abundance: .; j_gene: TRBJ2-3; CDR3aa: CSASRGDTQYF; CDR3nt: TGCAGTGCTAGTCGGGGGGATACGCAGTATTTT
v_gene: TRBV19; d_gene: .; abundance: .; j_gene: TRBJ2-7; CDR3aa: CASSGTRSYEQYF; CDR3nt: TGTGCCAGTTCTGGGACACGATCCTACGAGCAGTACTTC
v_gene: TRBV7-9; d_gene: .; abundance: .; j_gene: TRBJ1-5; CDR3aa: CASSLDRANQPQHF; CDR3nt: TGTGCCAGCAGCTTAGACAGGGCCAATCAGCCCCAGCATTTT
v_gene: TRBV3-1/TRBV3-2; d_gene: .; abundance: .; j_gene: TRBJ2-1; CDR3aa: CASSQGREQFF; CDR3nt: TGTGCCAGCAGCCAAGGTCGTGAGCAGTTCTTC
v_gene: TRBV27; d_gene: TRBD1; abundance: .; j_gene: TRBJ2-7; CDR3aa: CASSRGLEYEQYF; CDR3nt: TGTGCCAGCAGCAGGGGGCTGGAGTACGAGCAGTACTTC
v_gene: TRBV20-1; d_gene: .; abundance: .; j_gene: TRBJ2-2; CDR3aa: CSARREGELFF; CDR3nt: TGCAGTGCTAGAAGGGAGGGGGAGCTGTTTTTT
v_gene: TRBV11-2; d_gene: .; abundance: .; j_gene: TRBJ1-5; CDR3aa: CASSTGLNQPQHF; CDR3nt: TGTGCCAGCAGCACAGGTCTCAATCAGCCCCAGCATTTT
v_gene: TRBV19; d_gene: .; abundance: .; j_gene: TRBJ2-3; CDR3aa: CASSIARSRTDTQYF; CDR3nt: TGTGCCAGTAGTATAGCCCGCAGTAGGACAGATACGCAGTATTTT
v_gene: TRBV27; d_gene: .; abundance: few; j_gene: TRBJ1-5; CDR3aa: CASSFSGSGQPQHF; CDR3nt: TGTGCCAGCAGTTTTTCAGGGTCGGGACAGCCCCAGCATTTT
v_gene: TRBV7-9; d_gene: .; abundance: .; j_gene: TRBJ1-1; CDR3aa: CASLRGDTEAFF; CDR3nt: TGTGCCAGCCTAAGGGGCGACACTGAAGCTTTCTTT
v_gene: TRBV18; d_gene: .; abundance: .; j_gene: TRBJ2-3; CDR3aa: CASSPGGRGTDTQYF; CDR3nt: TGTGCCAGCTCACCTGGGGGCCGGGGCACAGATACGCAGTATTTT
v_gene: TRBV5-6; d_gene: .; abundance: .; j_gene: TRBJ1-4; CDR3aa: CASSLVGETNEKLFF; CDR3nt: TGTGCCAGCAGCTTGGTTGGGGAAACAAATGAAAAACTGTTTTTT
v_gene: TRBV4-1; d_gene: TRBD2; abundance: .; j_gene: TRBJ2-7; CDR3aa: CASSQEGASGSSYEQYF; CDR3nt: TGCGCCAGCAGCCAAGAGGGGGCTAGCGGGAGCTCCTACGAGCAGTACTTC
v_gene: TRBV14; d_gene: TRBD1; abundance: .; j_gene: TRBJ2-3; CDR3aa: CASSPTGRGDTQYF; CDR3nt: TGTGCCAGCAGCCCGACAGGGCGAGGGGATACGCAGTATTTT
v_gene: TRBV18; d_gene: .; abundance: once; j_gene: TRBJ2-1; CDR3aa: CASSPPASKIEQFF; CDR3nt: TGTGCCAGCTCACCACCGGCCTCTAAGATTGAGCAGTTCTTC